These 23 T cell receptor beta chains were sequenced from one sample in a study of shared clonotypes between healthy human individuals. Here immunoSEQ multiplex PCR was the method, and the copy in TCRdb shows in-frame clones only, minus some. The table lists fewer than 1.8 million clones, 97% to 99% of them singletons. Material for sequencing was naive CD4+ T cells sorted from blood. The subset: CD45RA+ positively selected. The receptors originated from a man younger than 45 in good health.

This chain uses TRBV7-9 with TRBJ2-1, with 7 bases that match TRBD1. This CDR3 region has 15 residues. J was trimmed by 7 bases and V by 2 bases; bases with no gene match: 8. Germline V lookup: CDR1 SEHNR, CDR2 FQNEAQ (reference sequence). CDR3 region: CASSLRVGGQNEQFF. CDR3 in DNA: TGTGCCAGCAGCTTAAGAGTAGGGGGACAGAATGAGCAGTTCTTC.

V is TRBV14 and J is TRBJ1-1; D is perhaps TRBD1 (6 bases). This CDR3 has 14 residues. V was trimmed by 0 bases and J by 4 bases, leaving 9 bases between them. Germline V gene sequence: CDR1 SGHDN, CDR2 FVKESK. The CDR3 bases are TGTGCCAGCAGCCAAGATTTCAGGGGCACTGAAGCTTTCTTT. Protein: CASSQDFRGTEAFF.

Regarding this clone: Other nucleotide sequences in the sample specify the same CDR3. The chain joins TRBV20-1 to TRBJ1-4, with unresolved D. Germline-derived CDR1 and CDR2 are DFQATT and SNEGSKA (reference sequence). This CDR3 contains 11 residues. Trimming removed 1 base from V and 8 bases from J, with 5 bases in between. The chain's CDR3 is CSARGGEKLFF. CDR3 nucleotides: TGCAGTGCTAGAGGTGGCGAAAAACTGTTTTTT.

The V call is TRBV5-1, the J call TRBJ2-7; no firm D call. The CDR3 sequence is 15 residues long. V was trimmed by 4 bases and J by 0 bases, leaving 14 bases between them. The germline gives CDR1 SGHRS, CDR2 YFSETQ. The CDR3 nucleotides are TGCGCCAGCAGCCCAAGCTCGGCGCCCTCCTACGAGCAGTACTTC. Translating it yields CASSPSSAPSYEQYF.

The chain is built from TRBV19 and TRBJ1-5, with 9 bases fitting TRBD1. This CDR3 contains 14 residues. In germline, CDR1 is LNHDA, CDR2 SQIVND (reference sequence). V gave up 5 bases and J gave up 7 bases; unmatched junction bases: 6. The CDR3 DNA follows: TGTGCCAGTAGTTGGGGACAGGGAGGACAGCCCCAGCATTTT. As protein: CASSWGQGGQPQHF.

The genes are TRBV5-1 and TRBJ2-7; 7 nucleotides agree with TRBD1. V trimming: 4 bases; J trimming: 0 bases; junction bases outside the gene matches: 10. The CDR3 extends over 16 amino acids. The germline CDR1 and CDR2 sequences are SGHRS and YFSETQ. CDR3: CASSMPRAGGSYEQYF. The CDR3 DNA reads TGCGCCAGCAGCATGCCCAGGGCAGGGGGCTCCTACGAGCAGTACTTC.

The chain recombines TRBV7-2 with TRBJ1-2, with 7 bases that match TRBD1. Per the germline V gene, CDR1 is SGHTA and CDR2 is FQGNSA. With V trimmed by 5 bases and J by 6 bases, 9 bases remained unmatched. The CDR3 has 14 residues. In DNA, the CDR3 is TGTGCCAGCAGCGCCGACAGGGTATTAGATGGCTACACCTTC. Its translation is CASSADRVLDGYTF.

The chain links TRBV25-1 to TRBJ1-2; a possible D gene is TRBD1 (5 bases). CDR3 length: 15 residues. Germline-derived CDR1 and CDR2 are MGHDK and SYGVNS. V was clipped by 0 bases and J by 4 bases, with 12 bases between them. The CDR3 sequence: CASSEYGGGSYGYTF. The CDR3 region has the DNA TGTGCCAGCAGTGAATATGGGGGTGGGAGCTATGGCTACACCTTC.

The CDR3 spells CAISETISYEQYF. The CDR3 coding sequence is TGTGCCATCAGTGAAACAATCTCCTACGAGCAGTACTTC. The chain has TRBV10-3 and TRBJ2-7; D call uncertain. CDR1 and CDR2 (germline): ENHRY, SYGVKD. The V gene lost 3 bases and the J gene lost 0 bases, with 6 bases spanning the gap. This CDR3 region has 13 residues.

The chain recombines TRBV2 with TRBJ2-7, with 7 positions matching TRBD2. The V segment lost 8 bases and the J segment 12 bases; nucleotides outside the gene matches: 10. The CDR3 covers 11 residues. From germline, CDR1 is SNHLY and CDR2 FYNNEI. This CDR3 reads CASGGDGRPYF. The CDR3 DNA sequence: TGTGCCAGCGGCGGGGACGGGAGGCCGTACTTC.

CDR3 loop: CASSQEDRSSYNEQFF. In DNA form, the CDR3 reads TGTGCCAGCAGCCAAGAAGACCGGAGCTCCTACAATGAGCAGTTCTTC. The rearrangement links TRBV4-2 to TRBJ2-1; D is undetermined. Germline assignment: CDR1 LGHNA and CDR2 YNFKEQ. This CDR3 region has 16 residues. Deletions cut 0 bases from V and 0 bases from J, with 9 bases between.

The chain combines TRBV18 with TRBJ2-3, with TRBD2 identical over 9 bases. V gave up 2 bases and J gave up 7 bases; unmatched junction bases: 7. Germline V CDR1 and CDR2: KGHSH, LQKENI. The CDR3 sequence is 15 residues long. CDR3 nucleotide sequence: TGTGCCAGCTCACCAACCACTAGCGGGCAAAATACGCAGTATTTT. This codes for CASSPTTSGQNTQYF.

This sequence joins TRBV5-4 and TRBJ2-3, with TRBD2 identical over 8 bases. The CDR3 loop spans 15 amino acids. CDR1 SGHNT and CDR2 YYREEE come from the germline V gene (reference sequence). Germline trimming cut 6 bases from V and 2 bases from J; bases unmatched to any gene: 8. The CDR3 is CASNGGGAATDTQYF. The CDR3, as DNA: TGTGCCAGCAACGGGGGGGGTGCGGCCACAGATACGCAGTATTTT.

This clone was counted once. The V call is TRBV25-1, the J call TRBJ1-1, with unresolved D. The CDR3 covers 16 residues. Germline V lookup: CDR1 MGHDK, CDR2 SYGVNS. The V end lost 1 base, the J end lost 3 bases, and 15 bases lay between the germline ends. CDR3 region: CASSESRHLPYTEAFF. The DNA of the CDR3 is TGTGCCAGCAGTGAATCTAGACACCTCCCGTACACTGAAGCTTTCTTT.

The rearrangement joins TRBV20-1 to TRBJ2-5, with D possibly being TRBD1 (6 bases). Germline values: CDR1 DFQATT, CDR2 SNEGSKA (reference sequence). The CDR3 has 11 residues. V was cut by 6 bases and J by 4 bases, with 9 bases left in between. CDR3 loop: CSATGAETQYF. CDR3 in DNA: TGCAGTGCGACAGGCGCAGAGACCCAGTACTTC.

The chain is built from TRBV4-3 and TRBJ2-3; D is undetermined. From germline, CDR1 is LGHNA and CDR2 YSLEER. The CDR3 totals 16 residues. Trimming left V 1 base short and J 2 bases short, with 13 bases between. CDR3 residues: CASSQVARRTTDTQYF. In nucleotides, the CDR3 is TGCGCCAGCAGCCAAGTAGCCCGTCGAACCACAGATACGCAGTATTTT.

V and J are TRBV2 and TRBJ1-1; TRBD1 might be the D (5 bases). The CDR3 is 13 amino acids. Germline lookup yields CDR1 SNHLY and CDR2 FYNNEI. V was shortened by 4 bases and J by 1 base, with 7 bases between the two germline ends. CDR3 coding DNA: TGTGCCAGCAGTGCCGGGGGGAACACTGAAGCTTTCTTT. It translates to CASSAGGNTEAFF.

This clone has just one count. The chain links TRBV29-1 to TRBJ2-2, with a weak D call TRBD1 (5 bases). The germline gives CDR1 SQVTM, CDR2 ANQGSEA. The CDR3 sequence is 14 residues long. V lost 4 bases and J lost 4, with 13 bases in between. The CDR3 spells CSVGQKATTGELFF. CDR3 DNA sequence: TGCAGCGTTGGACAGAAAGCGACCACCGGGGAGCTGTTTTTT.

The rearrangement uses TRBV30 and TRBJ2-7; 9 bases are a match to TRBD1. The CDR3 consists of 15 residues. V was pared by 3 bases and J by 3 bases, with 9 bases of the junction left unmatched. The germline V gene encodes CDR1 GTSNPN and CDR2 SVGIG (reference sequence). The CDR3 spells CAWSRRVDRGYEQYF. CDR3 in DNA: TGTGCCTGGAGCCGGAGGGTGGACAGGGGCTACGAGCAGTACTTC.

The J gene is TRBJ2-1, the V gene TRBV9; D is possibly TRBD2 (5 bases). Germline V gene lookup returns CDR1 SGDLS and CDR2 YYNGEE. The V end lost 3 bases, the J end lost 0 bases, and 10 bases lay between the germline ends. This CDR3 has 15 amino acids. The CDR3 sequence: CASSDSVSSYNEQFF. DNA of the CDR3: TGTGCCAGCAGCGATAGCGTCAGCTCCTACAATGAGCAGTTCTTC.

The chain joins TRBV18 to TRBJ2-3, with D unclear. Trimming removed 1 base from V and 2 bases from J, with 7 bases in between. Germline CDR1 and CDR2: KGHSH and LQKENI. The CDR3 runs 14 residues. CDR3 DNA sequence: TGTGCCAGCTCACCACAGAGTGTCACAGATACGCAGTATTTT. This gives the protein CASSPQSVTDTQYF.

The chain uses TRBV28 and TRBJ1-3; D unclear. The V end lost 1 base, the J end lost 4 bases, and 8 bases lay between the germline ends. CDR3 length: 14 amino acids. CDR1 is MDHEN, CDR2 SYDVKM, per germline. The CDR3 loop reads CASSLLRKGNTIYF. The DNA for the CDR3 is TGTGCCAGCAGTTTATTAAGAAAAGGAAACACCATATATTTT.

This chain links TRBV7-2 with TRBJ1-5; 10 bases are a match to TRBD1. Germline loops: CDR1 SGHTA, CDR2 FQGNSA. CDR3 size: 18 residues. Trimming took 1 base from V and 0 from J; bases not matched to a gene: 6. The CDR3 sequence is CASSLGTGGGYSNQPQHF. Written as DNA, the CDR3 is TGTGCCAGCAGCTTAGGGACAGGGGGAGGATATAGCAATCAGCCCCAGCATTTT. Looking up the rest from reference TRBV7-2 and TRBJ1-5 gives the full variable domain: GAGVSQSPSNKVTEKGKDVELRCDPISGHTALYWYRQSLGQGLEFLIYFQGNSAPDKSGLPSDRFSAERTGGSVSTLTIQRTQQEDSAVYLCASSLGTGGGYSNQPQHFGDGTRLSIL.